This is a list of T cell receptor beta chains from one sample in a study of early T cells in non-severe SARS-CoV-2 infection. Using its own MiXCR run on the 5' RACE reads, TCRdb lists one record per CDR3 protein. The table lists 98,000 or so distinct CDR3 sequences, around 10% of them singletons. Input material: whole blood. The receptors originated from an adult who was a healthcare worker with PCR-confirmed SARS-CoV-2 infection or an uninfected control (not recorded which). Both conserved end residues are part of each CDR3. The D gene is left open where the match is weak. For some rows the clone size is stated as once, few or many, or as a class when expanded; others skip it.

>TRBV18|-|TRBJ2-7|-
CASSPTGTRTYEQYF
TGTGCCAGCTCACCTACAGGGACGAGGACCTACGAGCAGTACTTC
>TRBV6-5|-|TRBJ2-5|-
CASSYSEVRETQYF
TGTGCCAGCAGTTACTCGGAGGTCCGGGAGACCCAGTACTTC
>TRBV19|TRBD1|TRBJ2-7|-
CASSIGQGLAYEQYF
TGTGCCAGTAGTATCGGACAGGGGCTGGCCTACGAGCAGTACTTC
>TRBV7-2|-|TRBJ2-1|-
CASSSHGGVSNEQFF
TGTGCCAGCAGCTCCCACGGGGGAGTATCAAATGAGCAGTTCTTC
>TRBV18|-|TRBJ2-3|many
CASSQARGPSTDTQYF
TGTGCCAGCTCACAGGCGAGGGGTCCCTCCACAGATACGCAGTATTTT
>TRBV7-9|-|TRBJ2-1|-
CASSPTLPDNEQFF
TGTGCCAGCAGCCCGACTCTCCCAGACAATGAGCAGTTCTTC
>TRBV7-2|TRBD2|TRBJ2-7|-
CASSPRAGVGEQYF
TGTGCCAGCAGCCCCCGGGCGGGAGTAGGCGAGCAGTACTTC
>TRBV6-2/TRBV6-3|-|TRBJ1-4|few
CASSLQGLQDEKLFF
TGTGCCAGCAGTTTACAGGGTCTCCAGGATGAAAAACTGTTTTTT
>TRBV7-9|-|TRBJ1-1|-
CASSLVRAEAFF
TGTGCCAGCAGCTTAGTACGGGCTGAAGCTTTCTTT
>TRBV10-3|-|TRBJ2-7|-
CAISQGTYEQYF
TGTGCCATCAGTCAAGGGACCTACGAGCAGTACTTC
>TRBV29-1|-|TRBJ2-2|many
CSVEGFANTGELFF
TGCAGCGTTGAAGGGTTTGCGAACACCGGGGAGCTGTTTTTT
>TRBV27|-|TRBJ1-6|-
CASSYPPGTNNSPLHF
TGTGCCAGCAGTTACCCCCCAGGGACGAATAATTCACCCCTCCACTTT
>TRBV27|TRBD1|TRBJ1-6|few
CASSPDRENSPLHF
TGTGCCAGCAGTCCGGACAGGGAGAATTCACCCCTCCACTTT
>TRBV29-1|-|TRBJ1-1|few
CSVQRSTEAFF
TGCAGCGTTCAAAGGAGCACTGAAGCTTTCTTT
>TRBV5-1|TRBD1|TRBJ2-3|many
CASAPPRQGGTDTQYF
TGCGCCAGCGCCCCACCCAGACAGGGGGGTACCGATACGCAGTATTTT
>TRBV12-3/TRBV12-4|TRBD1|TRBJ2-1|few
CASSYLAGTGVYNEQFF
TGTGCCAGTAGCTACCTAGCAGGGACAGGGGTGTACAATGAGCAGTTCTTC
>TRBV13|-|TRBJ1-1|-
CASSFFLGRSNTEVFF
TGTGCCAGCAGTTTTTTTCTGGGCCGCTCGAACACTGAAGTTTTCTTT
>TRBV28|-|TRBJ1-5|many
CASSPGPRIHSNQPQHF
TGTGCCAGCAGCCCCGGGCCCAGGATCCATAGCAATCAGCCCCAGCATTTT
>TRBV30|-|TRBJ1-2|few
CAWSSDLNYGYTF
TGTGCCTGGAGTTCGGACCTTAACTATGGCTACACCTTC
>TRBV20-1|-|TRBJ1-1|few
CSATGQHTEAFF
TGCAGTGCTACCGGACAGCACACTGAAGCTTTCTTT
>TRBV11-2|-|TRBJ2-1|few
CASSLGMVDSYNEQFF
TGTGCCAGCAGCTTGGGGATGGTAGACTCCTACAATGAGCAGTTCTTC
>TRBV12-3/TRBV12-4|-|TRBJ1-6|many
CASSFGNRLSSYNSPLHF
TGTGCCAGCAGTTTCGGAAACCGCCTGAGCTCCTATAATTCACCCCTCCACTTT
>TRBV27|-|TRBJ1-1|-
CASSLQGNTGEAFF
TGTGCCAGCAGTTTACAGGGGAATACTGGTGAAGCTTTCTTT
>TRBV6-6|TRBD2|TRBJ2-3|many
CASSYLSGGAISPPDTQYF
TGTGCCAGCAGTTACCTTAGCGGGGGCGCTATAAGTCCCCCAGATACGCAGTATTTT
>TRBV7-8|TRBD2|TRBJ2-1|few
CASSLGPGTSEYNEQFF
TGTGCCAGCAGCTTAGGGCCCGGGACTAGCGAGTACAATGAGCAGTTCTTC
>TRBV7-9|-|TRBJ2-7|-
CASSFQAYEQYF
TGTGCCAGCAGCTTTCAAGCCTACGAGCAGTACTTC
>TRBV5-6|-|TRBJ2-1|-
CASSLRRISYNEQFF
TGTGCCAGCAGCCTGAGACGGATCTCCTACAATGAGCAGTTCTTC
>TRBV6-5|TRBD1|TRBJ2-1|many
CASSPTGVGYNEQFF
TGTGCCAGCAGTCCGACAGGGGTTGGCTACAATGAGCAGTTCTTC
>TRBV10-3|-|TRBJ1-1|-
CAISWTANNEAFF
TGTGCCATCTCCTGGACAGCCAACAATGAAGCTTTCTTT
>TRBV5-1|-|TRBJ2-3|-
CASSSRTFEEADTQYF
TGCGCCAGCAGCTCCCGGACATTTGAGGAGGCAGATACGCAGTATTTT
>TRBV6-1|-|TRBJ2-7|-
CASRDNPLPYEQYF
TGTGCCAGCAGGGACAATCCCCTACCCTACGAGCAGTACTTC
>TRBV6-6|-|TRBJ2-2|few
CASSYYRPNTGELFF
TGTGCCAGCAGTTACTACAGGCCCAACACCGGGGAGCTGTTTTTT
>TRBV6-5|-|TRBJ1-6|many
CASSASADSPLHF
TGTGCCAGCAGTGCTTCCGCCGATTCACCCCTCCACTTT
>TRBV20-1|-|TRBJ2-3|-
CSARGPSTDTQYF
TGCAGTGCTAGGGGCCCTTCCACAGATACGCAGTATTTT